These 29 T cell receptor beta chains came from one sample sequenced in a study of cytomegalovirus exposure and HLA in healthy donors. PCR amplification relied on 60 Vbeta primers (plus 13 Jbeta primers). Generated by immunoSEQ multiplex PCR, the TCRdb table keeps only in-frame clones and is missing some. The sample lists 110,000 to 150,000 clones, 60% to 80% occurring once. Sample: PBMCs. These receptors were collected from a man between 40 and 49 years old in good health and CMV-seronegative.

This chain uses TRBV27 with TRBJ2-7; 7 positions match TRBD1. Looked up from germline, CDR1 is MNHEY and CDR2 is SMNVEV (reference sequence). The CDR3 is 15 amino acids. With V trimmed by 5 bases and J by 0 bases, 7 bases remained unmatched. The DNA of the CDR3 is TGTGCCAGCAGTGACTTGGACAGGAGCTCCTACGAGCAGTACTTC. Translating it yields CASSDLDRSSYEQYF.

About this clone itself: At one boundary the junction diverges from the germline segment, which might be a read error. The chain links TRBV6-5 to TRBJ2-7, with D maybe TRBD1 (6 bases). Germline loops: CDR1 MNHEY, CDR2 SVGAGI. The CDR3 totals 15 residues. Here the CDR3 DNA reads TGTGCCAGCAATTACGGGCAGGGGAGCTCCTACGAGCAGTACTTC. Its protein product is CASNYGQGSSYEQYF.

The chain is built from TRBV7-8 and TRBJ1-1; the match to TRBD1 covers 9 bases. The germline V gene encodes CDR1 SGHVS and CDR2 FQNEAQ. CDR3 length: 14 residues. V was clipped by 3 bases and J by 11 bases; unmatched bases: 10. CDR3 nucleotides: TGTGCCAGCAGCTTTCCGGGACAGGGCGGGTTGGCTTTCTTT. It codes for CASSFPGQGGLAFF.

This clone appeared a few times. The J gene is TRBJ1-6, the V gene TRBV4-1; 7 bases are a match to TRBD1. The CDR3 length is 14 residues. The V gene end was trimmed by 1 base and the J gene end by 12 bases; junction bases not matched to a gene: 6. Germline V CDR1 and CDR2: MGHRA, YSYEKL. The CDR3 region is CASSQVGGQLPLHF. The CDR3 DNA follows: TGCGCCAGCAGCCAAGTAGGGGGACAGTTACCCCTCCACTTT.

The table lists this clone with a count of one. The chain uses TRBV27 and TRBJ2-1; 7 bases map to TRBD1. V shed 5 bases, J shed 4 bases, and the junction held 11 bases outside the gene matches. This CDR3 is 16 amino acids long. Germline V gene lookup returns CDR1 MNHEY and CDR2 SMNVEV (reference sequence). The CDR3 reads CASSPGGPRSYNEQFF. The CDR3 DNA reads as TGTGCCAGCAGTCCAGGGGGTCCCCGGAGTTACAATGAGCAGTTCTTC.

This rearrangement joins TRBV2 to TRBJ2-2, with TRBD1 as a possible D gene (5 bases). The CDR3 consists of 12 residues. CDR1 is SNHLY and CDR2 is FYNNEI in the germline V gene. The V end lost 3 bases, the J end lost 13 bases, and 12 bases lay between the germline ends. The CDR3 sequence: CASSEWQGGLFF. DNA of the CDR3: TGTGCCAGCAGTGAGTGGCAGGGTGGGCTGTTTTTT.

A single count supports this clone. V is TRBV11-2 and J is TRBJ1-5, with no clear D. There are 15 residues in the CDR3. V dropped 0 bases and J dropped 3 bases, with 9 bases sitting between them. The germline V gene has CDR1 SGHAT and CDR2 FQNNGV. The CDR3 DNA is TGTGCCAGCAGCTTAGAACCGCGGCTCAATCAGCCCCAGCATTTT. This codes for CASSLEPRLNQPQHF.

The chain uses TRBV4-1 and TRBJ2-7; TRBD1 matches at 7 bases. This CDR3 contains 17 residues. Germline assignment: CDR1 MGHRA and CDR2 YSYEKL. The V and J ends lost 4 bases and 6 bases, in that order; junction bases with no gene match: 18. CDR3 nucleotide sequence: TGCGCCAGCAGCCCTCCTAGGGCCCGACAGGGTAAAGGCGAGCAGTACTTC. This encodes CASSPPRARQGKGEQYF.

This clone has more than one count but fewer than ten. The chain combines TRBV7-9 with TRBJ1-1; D not certain. The CDR3 loop spans 14 amino acids. Trimming took off 4 bases at V and 0 bases at J, with 9 bases between the two ends. Germline V CDR1 and CDR2: SEHNR, FQNEAQ (reference sequence). The CDR3 DNA is TGTGCCAGCAGCTCTTACAGCTTGAACACTGAAGCTTTCTTT. Its protein is CASSSYSLNTEAFF.

The chain recombines TRBV9 with TRBJ1-4; D remains unclear. V dropped 3 bases and J dropped 0 bases, with 6 bases sitting between them. The CDR3 runs to 14 residues. Germline V CDR1 and CDR2: SGDLS, YYNGEE. CDR3 amino acids: CASSGTATNEKLFF. In nucleotides, the CDR3 is TGTGCCAGCAGCGGGACTGCAACTAATGAAAAACTGTTTTTT. Complete variable domain (other parts from reference TRBV9 and TRBJ1-4): DSGVTQTPKHLITATGQRVTLRCSPRSGDLSVYWYQQSLDQGLQFLIQYYNGEERAKGNILERFSAQQFPDLHSELNLSSLELGDSALYFCASSGTATNEKLFFGSGTQLSVL.

This clone turned up a few times. This chain connects TRBV7-9 to TRBJ2-7; maybe TRBD2 (5 bases). With 5 bases removed from V and 2 bases from J, the gap between germline ends came to 13 bases. Germline lookup yields CDR1 SEHNR and CDR2 FQNEAQ (reference sequence). This CDR3 has 14 residues. The CDR3 bases are TGTGCCAGCAGCGTTTGGACTCCCCCCTACGAGCAGTACTTC. It yields the protein CASSVWTPPYEQYF.

This chain uses TRBV28 with TRBJ2-1, with TRBD2 matching over 11 bases. J was trimmed by 3 bases and V by 7 bases; bases with no gene match: 2. The CDR3 has 14 amino acids. Germline CDR1 reads MDHEN; CDR2 reads SYDVKM. The CDR3 DNA follows: TGTGCCAGCATGGGGACTAGCGGCTACAATGAGCAGTTCTTC. It encodes CASMGTSGYNEQFF.

V usage is TRBV30 and J usage is TRBJ1-6; TRBD1 agrees at 7 bases. The CDR3 runs to 16 residues. Losses at the gene ends were 2 bases for V and 1 base for J; bases not matched to a gene: 5. Per germline, CDR1 GTSNPN and CDR2 SVGIG (reference sequence). The CDR3 reads CAWSNDRVSYNSPLHF. Written as DNA, the CDR3 is TGTGCCTGGAGTAACGACAGGGTTTCCTATAATTCACCCCTCCACTTT. Based on the CDR3 plus reference TRBV30 and TRBJ1-6, the full variable domain is SQTIHQWPATLVQPVGSPLSLECTVEGTSNPNLYWYRQAAGRGLQLLFYSVGIGQISSEVPQNLSASRPQDRQFILSSKKLLLSDSGFYLCAWSNDRVSYNSPLHFGNGTRLTVT.

This sequence joins TRBV28 and TRBJ1-4, with TRBD1 identical over 7 bases. CDR1 MDHEN and CDR2 SYDVKM come from the germline V gene. The junction had 6 bases not matched to a gene; V was cut back by 5 bases and J by 3 bases. CDR3 length equals 15 residues. Here the CDR3 reads CASSRTGEANEKLFF. The CDR3 DNA reads as TGTGCCAGCAGTCGAACAGGGGAAGCTAATGAAAAACTGTTTTTT.

The rearrangement joins TRBV14 to TRBJ2-5; 7 bases are a match to TRBD2. The CDR3 is made up of 14 amino acids. Trimming removed 8 bases from V and 2 bases from J; junction bases left unmatched: 8. In germline, CDR1 is SGHDN, CDR2 FVKESK. CDR3 nucleotide sequence: TGTGCCAGCTCCCGACTAGCCAGACAAGAGACCCAGTACTTC. Translation: CASSRLARQETQYF.

This chain joins TRBV9 and TRBJ1-4; a weak D match, TRBD1 (6 bases). Germline lookup yields CDR1 SGDLS and CDR2 YYNGEE. Trimming cost V 2 bases and J 4 bases, with 9 bases left between them. The CDR3 covers 14 residues. The CDR3 sequence: CASSVDSFNEKLFF. Written as DNA, the CDR3 is TGTGCCAGCAGCGTGGACAGTTTTAATGAAAAACTGTTTTTT.

The CDR3 loop is CASSLLLAGGRADTQYF. As DNA, the CDR3 is TGTGCCAGCAGTTTATTATTAGCGGGGGGGCGAGCAGATACGCAGTATTTT. V is TRBV27 and J is TRBJ2-3; 11 nucleotides line up with TRBD2. Trimming removed 1 base from V and 4 bases from J; junction bases left unmatched: 7. The germline V gene encodes CDR1 MNHEY and CDR2 SMNVEV (reference sequence). The CDR3 extends over 17 amino acids.

The CDR3 protein is CASSLTGAQETQYF. The DNA for the CDR3 is TGTGCCAGCAGCTTAACTGGGGCACAAGAGACCCAGTACTTC. The V call is TRBV7-7, the J call TRBJ2-5; TRBD1 might be the D (5 bases). V was shortened by 2 bases and J by 2 bases, with 9 bases between the two germline ends. This CDR3 region has 14 residues. The V gene's germline CDR1 is SSHAT and CDR2 FNYEAQ (reference sequence).

This clone was picked up a small number of times. The rearrangement joins TRBV13 to TRBJ2-7; D may be TRBD2 (6 bases). Trimming pared 3 bases from V and 2 bases from J, leaving 11 bases between. CDR3 size: 14 residues. Germline V gene lookup returns CDR1 PRHDT and CDR2 FYEKMQ (reference sequence). This chain's CDR3 is CASSFGGPPYEQYF. The CDR3 DNA is TGTGCCAGCAGCTTCGGGGGTCCCCCCTACGAGCAGTACTTC.

V gene TRBV9 combines with J gene TRBJ2-3, with D perhaps TRBD2 (6 bases). The V gene's germline CDR1 is SGDLS and CDR2 YYNGEE. CDR3 length: 15 amino acids. V was clipped by 0 bases and J by 6 bases, with 14 bases between them. CDR3: CASSVEGRGGDTQYF. The CDR3 DNA reads as TGTGCCAGCAGCGTAGAGGGTCGCGGAGGGGATACGCAGTATTTT.

This chain uses TRBV2 with TRBJ2-5; D remains ambiguous. Germline CDR1 is SNHLY and CDR2 is FYNNEI. Deletions cut 7 bases from V and 4 bases from J, with 13 bases between. This CDR3 contains 13 residues. DNA of the CDR3: TGTGCCAGCACTATCATTACGGGAGAGACCCAGTACTTC. This sequence encodes CASTIITGETQYF.

This chain uses TRBV7-8 with TRBJ2-1, with D maybe TRBD2 (6 bases). The CDR3 extends over 15 amino acids. CDR1 and CDR2 (germline): SGHVS, FQNEAQ. Deletions cut 2 bases from V and 6 bases from J, with 14 bases between. The CDR3 region has the DNA TGTGCCAGCAGCTTAAAACGGGGGTGGCCCAATGAGCAGTTCTTC. It is translated as CASSLKRGWPNEQFF.

This chain joins TRBV7-3 and TRBJ2-3; 7 bases line up with TRBD2. This CDR3 spans 16 amino acids. Trimming removed 2 bases from V and 2 bases from J; junction bases left unmatched: 7. Germline-derived CDR1 and CDR2 are SGHTA and FQGTGA. The CDR3 sequence is CASSLLPGGPTDTQYF. CDR3 bases: TGTGCCAGCAGCTTACTTCCGGGGGGTCCCACAGATACGCAGTATTTT.

This clone appeared a single time. This chain connects TRBV29-1 to TRBJ2-7; no reliable D call. Per the germline V gene, CDR1 is SQVTM and CDR2 is ANQGSEA. The CDR3 totals 12 residues. V dropped 0 bases and J dropped 2 bases, with 5 bases sitting between them. The CDR3 loop is CSVEDIAYEQYF. CDR3 nucleotides: TGCAGCGTTGAAGATATAGCCTACGAGCAGTACTTC.

This rearrangement joins TRBV30 to TRBJ1-2, with a weak D call TRBD1 (5 bases). Looked up from germline, CDR1 is GTSNPN and CDR2 is SVGIG (reference sequence). Trimming removed 4 bases from V and 4 bases from J, with 10 bases in between. The CDR3 has 12 amino acids. The CDR3 DNA reads TGTGCCTGGACAGGGCTATCCTATGGCTACACCTTC. Residues: CAWTGLSYGYTF.

The chain is built from TRBV25-1 and TRBJ2-3; D is unclear. V gave up 5 bases and J gave up 6 bases, with 27 bases separating them. The germline V gene encodes CDR1 MGHDK and CDR2 SYGVNS. The CDR3 totals 18 residues. The DNA of the CDR3 is TGTGCCAGCAGTTCTCTGTCCGGTACTATATTTGGCCTCGATACGCAGTATTTT. This encodes CASSSLSGTIFGLDTQYF.

This chain uses TRBV2 with TRBJ2-1; 11 nucleotides agree with TRBD1. From germline, CDR1 is SNHLY and CDR2 FYNNEI. The CDR3 has 13 amino acids. V lost 6 bases and J lost 9; bases outside the gene matches: 4. The CDR3 bases are TGTGCCAGCAGGGGGACAGGGGGACGTGAGCAGTTCTTC. This codes for CASRGTGGREQFF.

The CDR3 DNA sequence: TGTGCCAGCAGTTTATCTATTTACCGGGACAGGGGGCGAGAGACCCAGTACTTC. Its protein is CASSLSIYRDRGRETQYF. The J gene is TRBJ2-5, the V gene TRBV28; 12 positions agree with TRBD1. Germline V CDR1 and CDR2: MDHEN, SYDVKM. There are 18 residues in the CDR3. J lost 4 bases, V lost 1 base, and 10 bases had no gene match.

The chain recombines TRBV10-3 with TRBJ1-2; 9 bases map to TRBD1. V lost 4 bases to trimming and J lost 4 bases; unmatched junction nucleotides: 4. This CDR3 contains 14 residues. Germline V lookup: CDR1 ENHRY, CDR2 SYGVKD. DNA of the CDR3: TGTGCCATCAGTGGAGGACAGGGGCTCTATGGCTACACCTTC. Its protein product is CAISGGQGLYGYTF.